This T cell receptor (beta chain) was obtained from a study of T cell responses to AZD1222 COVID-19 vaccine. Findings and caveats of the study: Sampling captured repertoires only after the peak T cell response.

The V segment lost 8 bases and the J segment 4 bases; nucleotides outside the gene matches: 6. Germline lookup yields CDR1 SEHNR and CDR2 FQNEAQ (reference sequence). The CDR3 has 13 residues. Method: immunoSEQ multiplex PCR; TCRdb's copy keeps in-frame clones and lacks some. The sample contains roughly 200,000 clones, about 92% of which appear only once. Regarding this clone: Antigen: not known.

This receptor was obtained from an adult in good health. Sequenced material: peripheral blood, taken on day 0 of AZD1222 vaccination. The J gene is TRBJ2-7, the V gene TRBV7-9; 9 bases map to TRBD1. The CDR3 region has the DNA TGTGCCAGCGGGGGGACAGGGCCATACGAGCAGTACTTC. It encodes CASGGTGPYEQYF.